This T cell receptor beta chain was identified in a study of post-analysis software for immune sequencing data. On this clonotype itself: Its cognate antigen is unknown.

The CDR3 totals 19 residues. V gave up 4 bases and J gave up 0 bases, with 25 bases separating them. From germline, CDR1 is SGDLS and CDR2 YYNGEE. Study findings and constraints: Same-batch preparations were strongly co-clustered by F measure. Relative to controls, patients had five TRBV segments at higher frequency, with TRBV5-6, TRBV5-1 and TRBV20-1 among these. Controls' normalized Chao1 diversity significantly exceeded that of multiple sclerosis patients.

Presence of unique molecular identifiers characterized the TCR beta cDNA libraries. TCRdb passed the PCR reads through MiXCR, listing each CDR3 protein once. The repertoire holds some 500,000 distinct CDR3 sequences, roughly 45% seen once, with about 12% in the top ten. Sequenced input: blood. The origin of this receptor is a girl between 10 and 17 years old with multiple sclerosis. The chain recombines TRBV9 with TRBJ1-2; a possible D gene is TRBD1 (6 bases). CDR3 nucleotides: TGTGCCAGCAGCATCGGGGGCTCTATGATTTTTCAAGCTAACTATGGCTACACCTTC. Protein: CASSIGGSMIFQANYGYTF.